This T cell receptor (beta chain) emerged from a study of CD8 T cells in Susac syndrome. The CDR3 contains 15 residues. Germline-derived CDR1 and CDR2 are SGHRS and YFSETQ. Trimming removed 6 bases at V and 0 bases at J, with 13 bases between. Comments on this clonotype: Its antigen is not known.

Study results and limitations: The study's TCR sequencing and HLA analysis covered a relatively small number of individuals, and the study acknowledged this.

The authors reverse transcribed roughly 0.5 to 1 ug RNA with random hexamers. Amplification of TCR beta CDR3 across 54 Vbeta and 13 Jbeta was performed with immunoSEQ multiplex PCR. TCRdb passed the immunoSEQ multiplex PCR reads through MiXCR, listing each CDR3 protein once. The sample yields some 140,000 distinct CDR3 sequences, around 85% seen once. The multiple sclerosis controls were treatment-naive patients, and their relapsing-remitting disease was stable or active. TEMRA cells were FACS-enriched and CD8+ and CD4+ T cells negatively isolated. The receptor was derived from a human donor with multiple sclerosis. The chain joins TRBV5-1 to TRBJ2-1; TRBD1 might be the D (6 bases). Sequenced input: CD8+ T cells from PBMCs. For the CDR3, the DNA is TGCGCCAGCACCGGCCGGGACACCTCCTACAATGAGCAGTTCTTC. Translation: CASTGRDTSYNEQFF. Together with reference TRBV5-1 and TRBJ2-1, the CDR3 gives the full variable domain: KAGVTQTPRYLIKTRGQQVTLSCSPISGHRSVSWYQQTPGQGLQFLFEYFSETQRNKGNFPGRFSGRQFSNSRSEMNVSTLELGDSALYLCASTGRDTSYNEQFFGPGTRLTVL.